Presented here are 9 T cell receptor beta chains from one specimen sequenced in a study of cytomegalovirus exposure and HLA in healthy donors. The PCR was carried out with 60 Vbeta primers and 13 Jbeta primers. Using immunoSEQ multiplex PCR, the repertoire was profiled, and TCRdb retains in-frame clones only, with some absent. The data hold around 200,000 clones, with approximately 80% observed a single time. Sequencing was performed on PBMCs. The receptors come from a woman between 50 and 59 years old in good health and CMV-seropositive.

This clone was picked up a small number of times. The chain recombines TRBV19 with TRBJ1-1; 7 bases line up with TRBD1. Germline CDR1 LNHDA, CDR2 SQIVND (reference sequence). This CDR3 region has 13 residues. The V and J ends lost 6 bases and 3 bases, in that order; junction bases with no gene match: 4. The CDR3 DNA reads as TGTGCCAGTAGGGGACAGATTTACACTGAAGCTTTCTTT. Translation: CASRGQIYTEAFF.

V and J are TRBV9 and TRBJ2-1; 10 bases are a match to TRBD2. Germline values: CDR1 SGDLS, CDR2 YYNGEE. The CDR3 runs to 14 residues. J lost 8 bases, V lost 1 base, and 3 bases had no gene match. The CDR3 DNA is TGTGCCAGCAGCGTAAAGCGGGGGGGCGATGAGCAGTTCTTC. This translates into CASSVKRGGDEQFF. Complete variable domain (other parts from reference TRBV9 and TRBJ2-1): DSGVTQTPKHLITATGQRVTLRCSPRSGDLSVYWYQQSLDQGLQFLIQYYNGEERAKGNILERFSAQQFPDLHSELNLSSLELGDSALYFCASSVKRGGDEQFFGPGTRLTVL.

The chain combines TRBV27 with TRBJ2-7, with 9 bases fitting TRBD2. Germline V gene data show CDR1 as MNHEY and CDR2 as SMNVEV (reference sequence). The trim removed 3 bases at V and 4 bases at J, leaving 10 bases unmatched. This CDR3 is 16 amino acids long. The DNA for the CDR3 is TGTGCCAGCAGTTTTTTAGCGGGGGTAAATAAGTACGAGCAGTACTTC. It codes for CASSFLAGVNKYEQYF.

This clone has more than one count but fewer than ten. This rearrangement joins TRBV19 to TRBJ1-5; no clear D. Per the germline V gene, CDR1 is LNHDA and CDR2 is SQIVND (reference sequence). Trimming took 7 bases from V and 1 from J, leaving 20 bases between them. CDR3 size: 17 residues. The CDR3 DNA reads as TGTGCCAGTAACCCCAAACGAGGGATAGCGAGCAATCAGCCCCAGCATTTT. Translated: CASNPKRGIASNQPQHF.

This chain joins TRBV7-2 and TRBJ2-5, with TRBD2 matching 14 bases. The DNA end is more similar to TRBJ2-7, so the J call may be wrong. This CDR3 region has 18 residues. The germline CDR1 and CDR2 sequences are SGHTA and FQGNSA. DNA of the CDR3: TGTGCCAGCAGCTCGGGACTAGCGGGGGCCTTCCCACCCTACGAGCAGTACTTC. Translation: CASSSGLAGAFPPYEQYF.

V and J are TRBV19 and TRBJ1-3; possible D gene TRBD1, 6 bases. CDR1 is LNHDA, CDR2 SQIVND, per germline (reference sequence). V lost 4 bases, J lost 1 base, and 11 bases lay in between. The CDR3 runs 15 residues. CDR3 sequence: CASSKWTASGNTIYF. In DNA, the CDR3 is TGTGCCAGTAGTAAATGGACAGCTTCTGGAAACACCATATATTTT.

The chain recombines TRBV6-6 with TRBJ1-3; 8 nucleotides align to TRBD1. Germline CDR1 MNHNY, CDR2 SVGAGI (reference sequence). After removal of 6 bases from V and 1 base from J, the junction contained 8 bases not matched to a gene. This CDR3 is built from 16 residues. In nucleotides, the CDR3 is TGTGCCAGCAGCTCCGGACAGGGACTTTCTGGAAACACCATATATTTT. It yields the protein CASSSGQGLSGNTIYF.

This sequence joins TRBV7-2 and TRBJ1-5; a possible D gene is TRBD1 (6 bases). CDR1 SGHTA and CDR2 FQGNSA come from the germline V gene. The CDR3 extends over 17 amino acids. V was clipped by 5 bases and J by 0 bases, with 17 bases between them. CDR3: CASSLSGGHVSNQPQHF. DNA of the CDR3: TGTGCCAGCAGCCTAAGCGGGGGACACGTTAGCAATCAGCCCCAGCATTTT.

The gene calls are TRBV29-1 and TRBJ2-7; unclear D gene. Trimming shortened V by 5 bases and J by 1 base, and 9 bases separated the two germline ends. The V gene's germline CDR1 is SQVTM and CDR2 ANQGSEA. The CDR3 totals 12 residues. The CDR3 loop reads CSVRARSYEQYF. The CDR3 nucleotides are TGCAGCGTTCGCGCCAGGTCCTACGAGCAGTACTTC.